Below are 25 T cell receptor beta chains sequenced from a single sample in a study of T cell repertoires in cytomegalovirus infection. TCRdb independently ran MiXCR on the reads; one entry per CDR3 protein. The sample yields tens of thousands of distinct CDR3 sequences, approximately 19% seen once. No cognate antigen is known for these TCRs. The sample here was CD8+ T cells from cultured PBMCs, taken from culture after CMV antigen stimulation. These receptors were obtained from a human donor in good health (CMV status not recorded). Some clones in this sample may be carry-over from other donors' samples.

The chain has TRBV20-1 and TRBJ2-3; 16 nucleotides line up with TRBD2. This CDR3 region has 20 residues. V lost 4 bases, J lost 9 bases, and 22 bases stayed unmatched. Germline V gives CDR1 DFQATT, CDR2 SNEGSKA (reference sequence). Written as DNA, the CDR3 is TGCAGTGCTACCCGACCGAGTAACACCGGGACTAGCGGGAGGGGGGGAACGCAGTATTTT. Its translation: CSATRPSNTGTSGRGGTQYF.

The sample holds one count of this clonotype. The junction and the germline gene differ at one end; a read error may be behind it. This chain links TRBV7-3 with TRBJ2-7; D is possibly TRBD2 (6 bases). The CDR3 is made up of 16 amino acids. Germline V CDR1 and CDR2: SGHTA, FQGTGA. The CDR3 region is CANSLGGAPLSYEQYF. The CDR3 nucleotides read TGTGCCAACAGCTTAGGAGGGGCCCCTTTATCCTACGAGCAGTACTTC.

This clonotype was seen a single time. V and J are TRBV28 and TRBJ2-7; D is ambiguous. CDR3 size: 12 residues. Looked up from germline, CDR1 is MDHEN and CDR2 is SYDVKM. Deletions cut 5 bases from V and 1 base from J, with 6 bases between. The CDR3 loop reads CASSAHSYEQYF. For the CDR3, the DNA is TGTGCCAGCAGTGCGCATTCCTACGAGCAGTACTTC. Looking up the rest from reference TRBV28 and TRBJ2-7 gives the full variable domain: DVKVTQSSRYLVKRTGEKVFLECVQDMDHENMFWYRQDPGLGLRLIYFSYDVKMKEKGDIPEGYSVSREKKERFSLILESASTNQTSMYLCASSAHSYEQYFGPGTRLTVT.

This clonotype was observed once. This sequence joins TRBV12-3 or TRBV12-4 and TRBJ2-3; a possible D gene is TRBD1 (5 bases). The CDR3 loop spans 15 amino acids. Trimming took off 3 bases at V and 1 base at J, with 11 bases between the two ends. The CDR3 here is CASSFAGQGTDTQYF. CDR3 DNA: TGTGCCAGCAGTTTCGCAGGGCAAGGCACAGATACGCAGTATTTT.

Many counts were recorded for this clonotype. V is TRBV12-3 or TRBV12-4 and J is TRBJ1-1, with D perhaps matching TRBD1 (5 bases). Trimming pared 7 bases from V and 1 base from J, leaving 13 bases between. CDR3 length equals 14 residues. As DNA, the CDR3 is TGTGCCAGCAAAGAATGGGGGGGGAACACTGAAGCTTTCTTT. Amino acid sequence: CASKEWGGNTEAFF.

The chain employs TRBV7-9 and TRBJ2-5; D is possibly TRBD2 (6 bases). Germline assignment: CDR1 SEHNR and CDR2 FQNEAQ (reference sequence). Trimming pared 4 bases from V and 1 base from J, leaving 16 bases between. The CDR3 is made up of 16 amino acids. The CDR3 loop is CASSWGVGGRQETQYF. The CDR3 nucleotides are TGTGCCAGCAGCTGGGGGGTGGGGGGTCGCCAAGAGACCCAGTACTTC. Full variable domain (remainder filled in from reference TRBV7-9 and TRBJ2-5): DTGVSQNPRHKITKRGQNVTFRCDPISEHNRLYWYRQTLGQGPEFLTYFQNEAQLEKSRLLSDRFSAERPKGSFSTLEIQRTEQGDSAMYLCASSWGVGGRQETQYFGPGTRLLVL.

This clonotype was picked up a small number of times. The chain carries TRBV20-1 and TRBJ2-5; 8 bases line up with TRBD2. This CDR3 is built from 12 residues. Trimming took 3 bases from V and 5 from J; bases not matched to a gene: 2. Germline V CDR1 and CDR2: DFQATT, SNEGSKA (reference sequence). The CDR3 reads CSASREGETQYF. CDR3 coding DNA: TGCAGTGCTAGTCGGGAGGGGGAGACCCAGTACTTC.

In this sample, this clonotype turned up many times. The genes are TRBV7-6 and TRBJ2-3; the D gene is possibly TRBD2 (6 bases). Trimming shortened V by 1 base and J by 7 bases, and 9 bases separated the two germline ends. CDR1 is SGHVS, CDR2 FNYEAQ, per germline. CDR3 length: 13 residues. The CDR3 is CASSLGGVNTQYF. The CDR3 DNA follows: TGTGCCAGCAGCTTAGGGGGGGTGAATACGCAGTATTTT.

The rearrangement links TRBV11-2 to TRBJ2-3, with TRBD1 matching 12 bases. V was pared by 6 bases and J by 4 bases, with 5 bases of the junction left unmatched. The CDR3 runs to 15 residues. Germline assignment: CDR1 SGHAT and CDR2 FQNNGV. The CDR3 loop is CASRAGTGGSDTQYF. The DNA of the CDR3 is TGTGCCAGCAGGGCGGGGACAGGGGGCTCAGATACGCAGTATTTT. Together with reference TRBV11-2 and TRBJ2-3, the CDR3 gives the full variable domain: EAGVAQSPRYKIIEKRQSVAFWCNPISGHATLYWYQQILGQGPKLLIQFQNNGVVDDSQLPKDRFSAERLKGVDSTLKIQPAKLEDSAVYLCASRAGTGGSDTQYFGPGTRLTVL.

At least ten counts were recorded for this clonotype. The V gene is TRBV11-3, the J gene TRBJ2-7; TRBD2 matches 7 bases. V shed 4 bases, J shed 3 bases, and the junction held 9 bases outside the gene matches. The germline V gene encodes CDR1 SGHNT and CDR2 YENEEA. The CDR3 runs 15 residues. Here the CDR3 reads CASSSEAGTFYEQYF. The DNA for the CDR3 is TGTGCCAGCAGCTCCGAAGCGGGGACCTTCTACGAGCAGTACTTC.

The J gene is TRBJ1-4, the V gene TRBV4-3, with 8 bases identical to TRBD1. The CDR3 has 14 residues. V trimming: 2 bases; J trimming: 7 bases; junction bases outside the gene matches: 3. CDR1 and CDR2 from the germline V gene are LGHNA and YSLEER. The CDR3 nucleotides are TGCGCCAGCAGCCAACGACAGGGGAGTGAAAAACTGTTTTTT. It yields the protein CASSQRQGSEKLFF.

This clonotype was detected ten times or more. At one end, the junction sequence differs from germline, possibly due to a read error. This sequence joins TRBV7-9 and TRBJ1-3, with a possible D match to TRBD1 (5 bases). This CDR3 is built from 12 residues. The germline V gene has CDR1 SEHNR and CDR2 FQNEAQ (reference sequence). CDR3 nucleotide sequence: TGTGCCAGCAGCCAGGAACTGGGGCTAATAGAATTT. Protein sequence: CASSQELGLIEF.

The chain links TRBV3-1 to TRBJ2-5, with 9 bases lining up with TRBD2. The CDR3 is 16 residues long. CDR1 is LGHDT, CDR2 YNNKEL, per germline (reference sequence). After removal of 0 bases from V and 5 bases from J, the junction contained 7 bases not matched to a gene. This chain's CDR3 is CASSQELAGAAETQYF. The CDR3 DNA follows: TGTGCCAGCAGCCAAGAATTAGCGGGGGCGGCGGAGACCCAGTACTTC.

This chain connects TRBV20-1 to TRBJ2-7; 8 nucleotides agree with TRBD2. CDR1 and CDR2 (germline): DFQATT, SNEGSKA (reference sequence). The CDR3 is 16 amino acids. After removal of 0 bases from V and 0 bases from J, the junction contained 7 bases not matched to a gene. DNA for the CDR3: TGCAGTGCTAGAGATCGGGGGGGAGGCCTCTCCTACGAGCAGTACTTC. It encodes CSARDRGGGLSYEQYF.

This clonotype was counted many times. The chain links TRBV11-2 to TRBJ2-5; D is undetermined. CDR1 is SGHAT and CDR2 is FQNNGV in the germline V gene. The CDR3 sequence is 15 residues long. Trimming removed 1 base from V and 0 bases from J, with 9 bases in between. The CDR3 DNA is TGTGCCAGCAGCTTAGGGGGTTGGCACCAAGAGACCCAGTACTTC. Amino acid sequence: CASSLGGWHQETQYF.

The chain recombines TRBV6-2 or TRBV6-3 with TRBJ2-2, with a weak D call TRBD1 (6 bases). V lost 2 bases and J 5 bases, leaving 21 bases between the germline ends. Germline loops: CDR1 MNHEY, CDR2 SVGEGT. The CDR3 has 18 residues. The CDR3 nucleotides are TGTGCCAGCAGTTACCTCACCCTCCGGACAGCGATTACCGGGGAGCTGTTTTTT. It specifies CASSYLTLRTAITGELFF.

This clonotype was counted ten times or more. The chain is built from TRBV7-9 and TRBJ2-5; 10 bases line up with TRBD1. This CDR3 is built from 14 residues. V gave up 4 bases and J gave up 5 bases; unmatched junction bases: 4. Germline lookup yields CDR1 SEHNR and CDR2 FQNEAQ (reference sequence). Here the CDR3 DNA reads TGTGCCAGCAGCTCCGGGACAGGGGACGAGACCCAGTACTTC. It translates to CASSSGTGDETQYF.

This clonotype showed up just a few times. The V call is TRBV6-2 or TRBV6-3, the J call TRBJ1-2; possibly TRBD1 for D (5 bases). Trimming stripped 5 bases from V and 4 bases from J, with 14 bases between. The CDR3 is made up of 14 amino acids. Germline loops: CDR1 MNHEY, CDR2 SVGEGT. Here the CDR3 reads CASSREGTGYGYTF. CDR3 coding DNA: TGTGCCAGCAGTCGGGAGGGGACCGGCTATGGCTACACCTTC.

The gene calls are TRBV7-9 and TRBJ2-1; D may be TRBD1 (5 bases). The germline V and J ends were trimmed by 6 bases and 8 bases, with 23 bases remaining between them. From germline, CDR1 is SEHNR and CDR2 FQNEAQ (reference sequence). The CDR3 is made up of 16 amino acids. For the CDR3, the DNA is TGTGCCAGCAGTCCAAAAAGGGGAAGGAGTGTGGATGAGCAGTTCTTC. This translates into CASSPKRGRSVDEQFF.

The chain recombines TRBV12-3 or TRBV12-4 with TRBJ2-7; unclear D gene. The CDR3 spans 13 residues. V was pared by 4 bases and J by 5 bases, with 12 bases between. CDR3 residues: CASSYGTGHEQYF. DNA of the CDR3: TGTGCCAGCAGTTACGGCACCGGACACGAGCAGTACTTC.

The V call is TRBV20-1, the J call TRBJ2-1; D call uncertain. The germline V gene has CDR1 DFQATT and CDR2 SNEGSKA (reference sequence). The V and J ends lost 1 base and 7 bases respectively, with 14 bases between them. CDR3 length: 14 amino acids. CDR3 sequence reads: CSARGKGDGNEQFF. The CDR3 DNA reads TGCAGTGCTAGAGGAAAAGGTGACGGGAATGAGCAGTTCTTC.

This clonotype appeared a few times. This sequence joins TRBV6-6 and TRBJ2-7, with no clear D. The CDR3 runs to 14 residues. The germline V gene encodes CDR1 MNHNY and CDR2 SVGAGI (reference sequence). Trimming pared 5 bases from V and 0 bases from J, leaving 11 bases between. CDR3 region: CASSGQSISYEQYF. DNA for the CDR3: TGTGCCAGCAGTGGCCAAAGTATCTCCTACGAGCAGTACTTC.

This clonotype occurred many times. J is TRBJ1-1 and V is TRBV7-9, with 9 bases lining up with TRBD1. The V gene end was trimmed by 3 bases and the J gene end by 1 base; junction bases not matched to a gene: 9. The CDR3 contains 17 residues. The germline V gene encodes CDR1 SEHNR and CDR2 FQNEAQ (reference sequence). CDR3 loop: CASSFTGGGRTNTEAFF. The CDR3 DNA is TGTGCCAGCAGCTTCACAGGGGGCGGAAGGACGAACACTGAAGCTTTCTTT.

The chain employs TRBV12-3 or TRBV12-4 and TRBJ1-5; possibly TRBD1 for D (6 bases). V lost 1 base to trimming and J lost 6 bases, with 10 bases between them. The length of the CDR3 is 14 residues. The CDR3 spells CASSLGGGGQPQHF. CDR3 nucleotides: TGTGCCAGCAGTTTAGGGGGGGGCGGTCAGCCCCAGCATTTT.

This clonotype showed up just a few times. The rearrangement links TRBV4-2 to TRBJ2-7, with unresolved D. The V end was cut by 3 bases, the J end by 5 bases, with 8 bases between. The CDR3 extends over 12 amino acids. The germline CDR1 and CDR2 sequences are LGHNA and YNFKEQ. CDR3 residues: CASSQGRDEQYF. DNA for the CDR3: TGTGCCAGCAGCCAGGGCCGGGACGAGCAGTACTTC.